These T cell receptor beta chains were read from a single sample in a study of Tregs in tolerant kidney transplant recipients. Profiled with immunoSEQ multiplex PCR; TCRdb holds only in-frame clones, not every one. The sample carries over 60,000 clones, approximately 98% recorded once. Sequenced material: CD4+ T cells from blood, taken before the transplant. The origin of the receptors is a human donor who received a combined kidney and bone marrow transplant. CDR3s include the opening cysteine and the closing phenylalanine or tryptophan. The order of the fields is clone size, D gene, J gene, V gene, CDR3 DNA, CDR3 protein. A D gene is named only where the DNA matches it firmly. Not all rows give a size; the values are once, few, many and, for expanded clones, a class.

-,-,TRBJ1-1,TRBV6-5,TGTGCCAGCAGGATAGGGGGGGCGGTGAACACTGAAGCTTTCTTT,CASRIGGAVNTEAFF
-,TRBD1,TRBJ1-6,TRBV9,TGTGCCAGCAGCGCAGAAGACACAGGGGTATCACCCCTCCACTTT,CASSAEDTGVSPLHF
-,TRBD1,TRBJ1-4,TRBV14,TGTGCCAGCAGCCTCGGACAGGTTTCAACTAATGAAAAACTGTTTTTT,CASSLGQVSTNEKLFF
-,-,TRBJ1-3,TRBV2,TGTGCCAGCAGGACAGACGACTCTGGAAACACCATATATTTT,CASRTDDSGNTIYF
few,-,TRBJ1-5,TRBV27,TGTGCCAGCAGTTTTGGGGGGCAGCCCCAGCATTTT,CASSFGGQPQHF
-,TRBD2,TRBJ2-7,TRBV11-3,TGTGCCAGCAGTTGGACTAGTGTGGTCGACGAGCAGTACTTC,CASSWTSVVDEQYF
-,TRBD2,TRBJ2-3,TRBV5-4,TGTGCCAGCGGACTTGAGCGGGGGGGTGCAGATACGCAGTATTTT,CASGLERGGADTQYF
-,-,TRBJ2-7,TRBV7-3,TGTGCCAGCAGCTTAAGGGGCGGTTTCTCCTACGAGCAGTACTTC,CASSLRGGFSYEQYF
-,-,TRBJ1-3,TRBV5-1,TGCGCCAGCAGCTTAGGGGCAGCCGGAAACACCATATATTTT,CASSLGAAGNTIYF
-,-,TRBJ2-5,TRBV18,TGTGCCAGCTCACCACCGGCTAGGCCGCAAGAGACCCAGTACTTC,CASSPPARPQETQYF
-,TRBD2,TRBJ2-3,TRBV11-3,TGTGCCAGCAGCTCCAGACTAGCGGGAGAGAAAGATACGCAGTATTTT,CASSSRLAGEKDTQYF
-,TRBD1,TRBJ1-2,TRBV28,TGTGCCAGCAGTACGCTTAGACAGGGGGCGAACCTACGCTATGGCTACACCTTC,CASSTLRQGANLRYGYTF
-,TRBD1,TRBJ1-5,TRBV5-1,TGCGCCAGCAGCTTGGGCGGGACAGACAATCAGCCCCAGCATTTT,CASSLGGTDNQPQHF
-,TRBD2,TRBJ2-3,TRBV2,TGTGCCAGCAGTGCTGGACTAGCGGCCACAGATACGCAGTATTTT,CASSAGLAATDTQYF
once,-,TRBJ2-2,TRBV7-6,TGTGCCAGCAGCCCGGTCACCGGGGAGCTGTTTTTT,CASSPVTGELFF
-,TRBD1,TRBJ1-5,TRBV5-1,TGCGCCAGCAGCCCGGGACAGCCGAATCAGCCCCAGCATTTT,CASSPGQPNQPQHF
-,-,TRBJ1-3,TRBV30,TGTGCCTGGACCGGGGGGTACGCTGGAAACACCATATATTTT,CAWTGGYAGNTIYF
-,TRBD2,TRBJ2-7,TRBV5-5,TGTGCCAGCAGCCCCGAGAGGACTAGCGGGAATTTGGGCGAGCAGTACTTC,CASSPERTSGNLGEQYF
-,-,TRBJ2-1,TRBV7-6,TGTGCCAGCAGCGACTCACAGGGTTGGGCCCATGAGCAGTTCTTC,CASSDSQGWAHEQFF
-,-,TRBJ2-3,TRBV25-1,TGTGCCAGCAGTGCCCTGCGTTATAGCACAGATACGCAGTATTTT,CASSALRYSTDTQYF
-,-,TRBJ2-2,TRBV30,TGTGCCTCCGAAAGAAGACAGGCCCGGGGCGGGGAGCTGTTTTTT,CASERRQARGGELFF
-,-,TRBJ1-6,TRBV6-5,TGTGCCAGCAGTTACTCAGGCAGGGGTAATTCACCCCTCCACTTT,CASSYSGRGNSPLHF
-,TRBD1,TRBJ1-1,TRBV19,TGTGCCAGTCGAAGCCGGAAAAAAGGGGGCGTGAACACTGAAGCTTTCTTT,CASRSRKKGGVNTEAFF
-,-,TRBJ2-4,TRBV7-6,TGTGCCAGCAGCGAGGGGAGGAACTCCAAAAACATTCAGTACTTC,CASSEGRNSKNIQYF
-,TRBD1,TRBJ1-5,TRBV6-6,TGTGCCAGCAGCCCGGTGGCCGACAGGGCCCAGCATTTT,CASSPVADRAQHF
-,TRBD1,TRBJ2-3,TRBV2,TGTGCCAGCAAGGGGGCTGTAGATACGCAGTATTTT,CASKGAVDTQYF
-,TRBD2,TRBJ2-7,TRBV9,TGTGCCAGCAGCGCCGGGACTAGCGGGATCTACGAGCAGTACTTC,CASSAGTSGIYEQYF
-,TRBD1,TRBJ1-1,TRBV29-1,TGCAGCGCGACAGGGGGGAACACTGAAGCTTTCTTT,CSATGGNTEAFF
-,-,TRBJ2-3,TRBV9,TGTGCCAGCAGCGTAGATGTAACATTTACAGATACGCAGTATTTT,CASSVDVTFTDTQYF
-,TRBD2,TRBJ2-3,TRBV4-3,TGCGCCAGCAGCCTCAGGGGTGCTAGCGGGAGTCCAGATACGCAGTATTTT,CASSLRGASGSPDTQYF
-,-,TRBJ1-2,TRBV2,TGTGCCAGCAGCCCCGGGGGTGCTAGAGCCTACACCTTC,CASSPGGARAYTF
-,TRBD1,TRBJ2-7,TRBV18,TGTGCCAGCTCACCGCCGGGACAGGGGCCGAATGCAGGGCAGTACTTC,CASSPPGQGPNAGQYF
-,-,TRBJ2-7,TRBV7-6,TGTGCCAGCAGCCCTGGGGGGACCTACTCCTACGAGCAGTACTTC,CASSPGGTYSYEQYF
once,-,TRBJ2-5,TRBV4-2,TGTGCCAGCAGCCAAGATCTGACGGGGGGCGTGGAGACCCAGTACTTC,CASSQDLTGGVETQYF
-,-,TRBJ2-3,TRBV2,TGTGCCAGCAGGGCTAGGGATACGCAGTATTTT,CASRARDTQYF
-,-,TRBJ2-5,TRBV5-1,TGCGCCAGCGCCCAGGACAGCCCGATCCAAGAGACCCAGTACTTC,CASAQDSPIQETQYF
-,TRBD1,TRBJ2-6,TRBV5-1,TGCGCCAGCAGCGGGACCGGGACAGCCTCTGGGGCCAACGTCCTGACTTTC,CASSGTGTASGANVLTF
-,TRBD2,TRBJ2-7,TRBV7-2,TGTGCCAGCAGCCTTGGGACTAGCGGGAGTTATCTGTCCTACGAGCAGTACTTC,CASSLGTSGSYLSYEQYF
-,TRBD2,TRBJ2-7,TRBV18,TGTGCCAGCTCACCAAAGGGGCTAGCGGGGGACCCTTCCTACGAGCAGTACTTC,CASSPKGLAGDPSYEQYF
-,-,TRBJ1-2,TRBV7-2,TGTGCCAGCAGCTTAGGACCACCTAGTCAGGGCGGCTACACCTTC,CASSLGPPSQGGYTF
-,TRBD1,TRBJ1-5,TRBV7-9,TGTGCCAGCAGCACGACAGGGATCGATCAGCCCCAGCATTTT,CASSTTGIDQPQHF
once,TRBD1,TRBJ2-1,TRBV10-1,TGCGCCAGCAGTCCCGGGACAGGGGTTGATGAGCAGTTCTTC,CASSPGTGVDEQFF
few,TRBD1,TRBJ1-2,TRBV2,TGTGCCAGCACAGTCGCAGGGGGCGCAAACTATGGCTACACCTTC,CASTVAGGANYGYTF
-,-,TRBJ1-2,TRBV29-1,TGCAGCGTTGTAATCCGGGCGGCACGGGGTAACTATGGCTACACCTTC,CSVVIRAARGNYGYTF
-,-,TRBJ2-7,TRBV10-3,TGTGCCATCAGTGCCCGTCCGTCCTACGAGCAGTACTTC,CAISARPSYEQYF
-,TRBD1,TRBJ2-2,TRBV5-4,TGTGCCAGCAGCTTGCGGGACAGGGGGCCCACCGGGGAGCTGTTTTTT,CASSLRDRGPTGELFF